This T cell receptor (beta chain) was retrieved from a study of blood T cells in healthy people across ages. Primed by a sample-barcoded 5' primer and a J-beta primer mix, a second PCR proceeded for about 6 to 12 cycles. TCRdb fed the 5' RACE reads into MiXCR, producing one record per CDR3 protein. The table has around 1,800,000 distinct CDR3 sequences, more than 35% seen once; the top ten hold roughly 24%. After removal of 0 bases from V and 5 bases from J, the junction contained 6 bases not matched to a gene. Looked up from germline, CDR1 is DFQATT and CDR2 is SNEGSKA (reference sequence). This CDR3 has 14 amino acids.

This rearrangement joins TRBV20-1 to TRBJ1-1, with TRBD1 matching 7 bases. Sequencing input: blood. The TCR originated in a human donor in good health. The CDR3 region is CSARDLRGLTEAFF. CDR3 coding DNA: TGCAGTGCTAGAGACTTAAGGGGGCTTACTGAAGCTTTCTTT.